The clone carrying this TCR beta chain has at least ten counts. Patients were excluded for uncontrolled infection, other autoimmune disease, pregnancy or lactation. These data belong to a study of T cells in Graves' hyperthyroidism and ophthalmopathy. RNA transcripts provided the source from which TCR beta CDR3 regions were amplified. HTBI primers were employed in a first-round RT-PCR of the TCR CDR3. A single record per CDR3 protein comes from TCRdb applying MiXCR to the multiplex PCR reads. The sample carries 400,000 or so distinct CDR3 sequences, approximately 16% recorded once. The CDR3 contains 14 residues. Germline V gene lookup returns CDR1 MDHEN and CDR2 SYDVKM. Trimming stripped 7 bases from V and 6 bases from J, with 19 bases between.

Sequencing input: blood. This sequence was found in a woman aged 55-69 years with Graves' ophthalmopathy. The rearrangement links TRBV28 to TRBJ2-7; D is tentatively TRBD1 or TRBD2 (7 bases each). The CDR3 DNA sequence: TGTGCCAGCACCCATTCAGACAGGGAGGGCGAGCAGTACTTC. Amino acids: CASTHSDREGEQYF.